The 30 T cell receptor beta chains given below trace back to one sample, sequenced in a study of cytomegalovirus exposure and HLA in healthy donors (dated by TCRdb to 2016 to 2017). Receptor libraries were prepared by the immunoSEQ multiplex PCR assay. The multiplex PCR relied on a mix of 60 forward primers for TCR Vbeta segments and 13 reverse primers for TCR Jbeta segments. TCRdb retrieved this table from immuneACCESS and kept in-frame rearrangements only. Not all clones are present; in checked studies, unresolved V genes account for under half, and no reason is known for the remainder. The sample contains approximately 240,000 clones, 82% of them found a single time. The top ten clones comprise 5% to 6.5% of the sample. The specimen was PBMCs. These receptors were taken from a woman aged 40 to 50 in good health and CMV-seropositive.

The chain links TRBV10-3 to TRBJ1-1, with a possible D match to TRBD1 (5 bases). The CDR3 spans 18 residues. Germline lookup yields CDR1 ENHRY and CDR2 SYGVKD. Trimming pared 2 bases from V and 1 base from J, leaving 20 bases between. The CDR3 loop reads CAISEIGGVLSTNTEAFF. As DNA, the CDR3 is TGTGCCATCAGTGAGATTGGGGGGGTGCTCTCAACGAACACTGAAGCTTTCTTT.

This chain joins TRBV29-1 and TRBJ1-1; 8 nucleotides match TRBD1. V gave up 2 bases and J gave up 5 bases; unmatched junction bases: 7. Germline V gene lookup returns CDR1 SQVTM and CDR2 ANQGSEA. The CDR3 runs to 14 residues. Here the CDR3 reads CSVEITGGRTEAFF. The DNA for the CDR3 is TGCAGCGTTGAAATCACAGGGGGAAGGACTGAAGCTTTCTTT.

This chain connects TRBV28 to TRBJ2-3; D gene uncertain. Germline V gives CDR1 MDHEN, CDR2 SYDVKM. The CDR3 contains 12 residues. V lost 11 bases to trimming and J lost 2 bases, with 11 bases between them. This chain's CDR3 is CASQPSTDTQYF. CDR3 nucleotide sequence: TGTGCCTCACAACCCTCCACAGATACGCAGTATTTT.

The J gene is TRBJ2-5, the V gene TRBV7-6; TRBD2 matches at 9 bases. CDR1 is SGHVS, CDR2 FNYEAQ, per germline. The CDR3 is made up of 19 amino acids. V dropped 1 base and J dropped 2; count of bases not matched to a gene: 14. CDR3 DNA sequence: TGTGCCAGCAGCTTAGAAACTAGCGGGTGGAATGCTCTTCAAGAGACCCAGTACTTC. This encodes CASSLETSGWNALQETQYF. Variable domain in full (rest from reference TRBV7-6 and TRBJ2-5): GAGVSQSPRYKVTKRGQDVALRCDPISGHVSLYWYRQALGQGPEFLTYFNYEAQQDKSGLPNDRFSAERPEGSISTLTIQRTEQRDSAMYRCASSLETSGWNALQETQYFGPGTRLLVL.

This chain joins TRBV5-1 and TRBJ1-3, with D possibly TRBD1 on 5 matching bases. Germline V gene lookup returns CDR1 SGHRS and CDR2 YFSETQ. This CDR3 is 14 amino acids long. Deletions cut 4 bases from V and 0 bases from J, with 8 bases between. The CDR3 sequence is CASSPTVSGNTIYF. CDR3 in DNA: TGCGCCAGCAGCCCGACAGTCTCTGGAAACACCATATATTTT.

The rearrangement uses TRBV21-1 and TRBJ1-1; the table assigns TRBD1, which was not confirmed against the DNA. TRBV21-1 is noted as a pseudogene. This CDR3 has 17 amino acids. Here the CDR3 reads CASSKGASETENTEAFF. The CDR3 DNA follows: TGTGCCAGCAGCAAAGGAGCTTCCGAGACAGAGAACACTGAAGCTTTCTTT.

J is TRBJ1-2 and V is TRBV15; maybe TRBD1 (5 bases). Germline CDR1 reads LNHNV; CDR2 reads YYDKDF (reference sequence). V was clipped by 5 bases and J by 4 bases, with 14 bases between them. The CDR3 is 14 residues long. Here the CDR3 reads CATSSRGGSYGYTF. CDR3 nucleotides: TGTGCCACCAGCTCTCGGGGGGGGTCCTATGGCTACACCTTC.

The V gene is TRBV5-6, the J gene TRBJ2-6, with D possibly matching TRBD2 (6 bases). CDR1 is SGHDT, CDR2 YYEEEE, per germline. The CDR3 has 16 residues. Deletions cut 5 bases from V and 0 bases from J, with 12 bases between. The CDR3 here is CASSPAGISGANVLTF. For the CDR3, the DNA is TGTGCCAGCAGTCCCGCGGGGATCTCTGGGGCCAACGTCCTGACTTTC.

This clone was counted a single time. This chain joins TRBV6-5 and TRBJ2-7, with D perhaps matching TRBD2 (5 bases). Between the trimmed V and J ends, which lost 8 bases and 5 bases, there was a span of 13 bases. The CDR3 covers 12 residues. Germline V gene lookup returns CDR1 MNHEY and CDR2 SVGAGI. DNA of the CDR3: TGTGCCAGCCGCCTGGAGGACCACGAGCAGTACTTC. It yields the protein CASRLEDHEQYF.

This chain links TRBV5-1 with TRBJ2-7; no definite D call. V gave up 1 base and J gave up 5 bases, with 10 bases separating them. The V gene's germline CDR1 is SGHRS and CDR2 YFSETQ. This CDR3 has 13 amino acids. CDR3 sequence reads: CASSLYQVDEQYF. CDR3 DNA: TGCGCCAGCAGCTTGTACCAGGTCGACGAGCAGTACTTC.

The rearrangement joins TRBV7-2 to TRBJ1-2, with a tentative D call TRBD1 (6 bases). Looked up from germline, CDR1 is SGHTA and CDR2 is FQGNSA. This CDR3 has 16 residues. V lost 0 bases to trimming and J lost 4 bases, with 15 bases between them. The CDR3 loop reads CASSLAHIGGRYGYTF. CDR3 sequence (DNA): TGTGCCAGCAGCTTAGCGCACATAGGGGGACGCTATGGCTACACCTTC.

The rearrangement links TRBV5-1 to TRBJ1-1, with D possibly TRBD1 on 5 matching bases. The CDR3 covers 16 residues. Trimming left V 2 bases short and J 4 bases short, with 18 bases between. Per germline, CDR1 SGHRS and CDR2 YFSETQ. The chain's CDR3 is CASSFERGGVATEAFF. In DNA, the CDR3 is TGCGCCAGCAGCTTTGAGAGGGGAGGGGTGGCCACTGAAGCTTTCTTT.

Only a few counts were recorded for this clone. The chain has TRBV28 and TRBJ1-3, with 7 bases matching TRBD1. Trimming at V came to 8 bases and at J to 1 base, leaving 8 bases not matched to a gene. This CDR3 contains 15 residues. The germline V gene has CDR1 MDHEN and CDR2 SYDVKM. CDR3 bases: TGTGCCAGCTGGGGACAGCCGGGGTCTGGAAACACCATATATTTT. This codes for CASWGQPGSGNTIYF.

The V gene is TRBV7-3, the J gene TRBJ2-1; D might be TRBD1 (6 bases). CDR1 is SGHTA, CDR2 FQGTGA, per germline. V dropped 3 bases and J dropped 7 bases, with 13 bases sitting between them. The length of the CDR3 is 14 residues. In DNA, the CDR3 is TGTGCCAGCAGCTTTGCTAGTACAGGGAATGAGCAGTTCTTC. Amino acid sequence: CASSFASTGNEQFF.

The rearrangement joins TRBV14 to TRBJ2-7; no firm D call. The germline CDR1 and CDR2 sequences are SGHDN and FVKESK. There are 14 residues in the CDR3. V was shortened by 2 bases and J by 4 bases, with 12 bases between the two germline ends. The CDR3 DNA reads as TGTGCCAGCAGCCAAAACACAGTCTCATACGAGCAGTACTTC. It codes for CASSQNTVSYEQYF.

The CDR3 DNA is TGCGCCAGCAGCCAAGGTATGGGACAGCTCTACGAGCAGTACTTC. As protein: CASSQGMGQLYEQYF. The chain carries TRBV4-3 and TRBJ2-5; 7 positions match TRBD1. The J call may not be correct, given that the DNA end is closer to TRBJ2-7. The germline CDR1 and CDR2 sequences are LGHNA and YSLEER. This CDR3 contains 15 residues.

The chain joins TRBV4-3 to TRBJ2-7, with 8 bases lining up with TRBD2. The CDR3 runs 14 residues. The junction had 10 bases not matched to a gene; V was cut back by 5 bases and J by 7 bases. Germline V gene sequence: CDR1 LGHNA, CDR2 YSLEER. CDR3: CASSVTGGAEEQYF. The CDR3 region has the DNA TGCGCCAGCAGCGTTACCGGGGGGGCGGAGGAGCAGTACTTC.

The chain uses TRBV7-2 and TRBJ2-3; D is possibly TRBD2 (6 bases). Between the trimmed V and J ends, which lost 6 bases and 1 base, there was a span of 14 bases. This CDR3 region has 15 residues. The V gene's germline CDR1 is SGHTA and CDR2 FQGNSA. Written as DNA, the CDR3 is TGTGCCAGCAGGCCTCCGGGACTGCGCACAGATACGCAGTATTTT. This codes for CASRPPGLRTDTQYF.

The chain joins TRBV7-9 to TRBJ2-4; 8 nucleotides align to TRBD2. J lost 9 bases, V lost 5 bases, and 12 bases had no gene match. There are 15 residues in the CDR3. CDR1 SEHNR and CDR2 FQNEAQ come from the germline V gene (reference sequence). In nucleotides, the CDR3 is TGTGCCAGCAGCGTTAGCGGGACGGGGGTTAGCATTCAGTACTTC. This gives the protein CASSVSGTGVSIQYF. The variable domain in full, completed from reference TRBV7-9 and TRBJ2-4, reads DTGVSQNPRHKITKRGQNVTFRCDPISEHNRLYWYRQTLGQGPEFLTYFQNEAQLEKSRLLSDRFSAERPKGSFSTLEIQRTEQGDSAMYLCASSVSGTGVSIQYFGAGTRLSVL.

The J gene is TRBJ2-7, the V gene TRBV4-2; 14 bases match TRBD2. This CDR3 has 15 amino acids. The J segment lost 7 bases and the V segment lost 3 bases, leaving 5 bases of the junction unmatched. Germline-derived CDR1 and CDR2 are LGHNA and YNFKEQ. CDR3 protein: CASSQGLAGVREQYF. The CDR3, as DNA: TGTGCCAGCAGCCAGGGACTAGCGGGAGTGAGGGAGCAGTACTTC.

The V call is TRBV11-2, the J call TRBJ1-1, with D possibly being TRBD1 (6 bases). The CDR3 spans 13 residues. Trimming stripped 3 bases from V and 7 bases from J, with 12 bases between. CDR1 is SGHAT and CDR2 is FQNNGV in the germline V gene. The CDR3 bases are TGTGCCAGCAGCTTTACAGGGTCTGGTGAAGCTTTCTTT. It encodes CASSFTGSGEAFF.

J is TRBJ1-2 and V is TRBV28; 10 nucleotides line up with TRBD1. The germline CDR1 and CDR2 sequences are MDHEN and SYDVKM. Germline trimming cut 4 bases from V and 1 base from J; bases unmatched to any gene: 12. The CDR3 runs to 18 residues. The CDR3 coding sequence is TGTGCCAGCAGTTCGCCCGGGACAGGGGTGGCCCGTAACTATGGCTACACCTTC. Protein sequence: CASSSPGTGVARNYGYTF.

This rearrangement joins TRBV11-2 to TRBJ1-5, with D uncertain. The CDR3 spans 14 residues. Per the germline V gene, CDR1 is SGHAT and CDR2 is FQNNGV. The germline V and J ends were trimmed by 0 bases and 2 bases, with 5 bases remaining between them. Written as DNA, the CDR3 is TGTGCCAGCAGCTTAGAACGGGGCAATCAGCCCCAGCATTTT. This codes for CASSLERGNQPQHF.

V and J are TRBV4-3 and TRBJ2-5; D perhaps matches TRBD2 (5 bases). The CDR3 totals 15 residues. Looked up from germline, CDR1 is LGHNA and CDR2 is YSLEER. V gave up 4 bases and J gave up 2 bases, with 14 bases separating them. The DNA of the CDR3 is TGCGCCAGCAGCCCTGGAGCTAGCCGACAAGAGACCCAGTACTTC. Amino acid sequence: CASSPGASRQETQYF.

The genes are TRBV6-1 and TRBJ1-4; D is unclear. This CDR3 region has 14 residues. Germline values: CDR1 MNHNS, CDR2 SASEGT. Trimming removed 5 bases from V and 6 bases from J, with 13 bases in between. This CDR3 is CASSMQPGDEKLFF. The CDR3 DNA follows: TGTGCCAGCAGTATGCAGCCCGGGGATGAAAAACTGTTTTTT.

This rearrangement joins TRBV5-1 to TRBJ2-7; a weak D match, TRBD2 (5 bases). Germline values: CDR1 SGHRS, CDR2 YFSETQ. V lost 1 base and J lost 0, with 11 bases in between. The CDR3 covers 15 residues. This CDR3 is CASSLLPGTSYEQYF. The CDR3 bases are TGCGCCAGCAGCTTGCTACCGGGAACCTCCTACGAGCAGTACTTC.

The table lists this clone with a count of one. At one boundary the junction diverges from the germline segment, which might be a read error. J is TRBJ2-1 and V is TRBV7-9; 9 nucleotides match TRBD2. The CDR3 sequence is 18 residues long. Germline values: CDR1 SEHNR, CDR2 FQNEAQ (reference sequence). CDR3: CSSSLVGSGRSSYNEQFF. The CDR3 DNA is TGTTCCAGCAGCTTAGTGGGTAGCGGGAGAAGCTCCTACAATGAGCAGTTCTTC.

CDR3 in amino acids: CASSLMTSGAYEQYF. The CDR3 coding sequence is TGTGCCAGCAGCTTGATGACTAGCGGGGCATACGAGCAGTACTTC. The J gene is TRBJ2-7, the V gene TRBV7-2; 11 bases line up with TRBD2. V was clipped by 3 bases and J by 4 bases; unmatched bases: 5. The CDR3 is 15 amino acids. The germline V gene has CDR1 SGHTA and CDR2 FQGNSA.

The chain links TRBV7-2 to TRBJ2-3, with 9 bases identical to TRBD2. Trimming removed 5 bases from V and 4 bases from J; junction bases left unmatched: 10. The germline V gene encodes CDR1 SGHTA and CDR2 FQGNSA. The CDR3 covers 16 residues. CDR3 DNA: TGTGCCAGCAGCGCCACGCGGGGGGGCCGGTCAGATACGCAGTATTTT. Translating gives CASSATRGGRSDTQYF.

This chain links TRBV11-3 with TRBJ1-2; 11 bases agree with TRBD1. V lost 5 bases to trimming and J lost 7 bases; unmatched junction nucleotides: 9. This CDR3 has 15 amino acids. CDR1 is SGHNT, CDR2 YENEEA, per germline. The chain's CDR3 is CASSPGTGGRSGYTF. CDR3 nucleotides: TGTGCCAGCAGCCCAGGGACAGGGGGAAGAAGTGGCTACACCTTC.